This T cell receptor (beta chain) was identified during a study of metastatic and nonmetastatic thyroid tumors (dated by TCRdb to 2018 to 2021). Context from the whole study: For patients with malignant and with benign thyroid disease, the researchers compared repertoires between peripheral blood samples and tumor or nodule tissue samples. Paper-wide results and their limitations: In both blood and tumor samples, TCR beta diversity was reported to be significantly higher in malignant tumors than in benign nodules.

Before undergoing thyroid surgery, none of the patients had been given any kind of treatment. The study retrospectively analysed patient clinical samples collected from about 2012 to 2019 using T-cell receptor beta sequencing. Library prep was done by PCR. The data were produced on an Illumina HiSeq 4000. The TCR beta-chain CDR3 region of each patient was profiled by high-throughput sequencing. Processing in the source paper ran as follows. CDR3 differences across clinicopathological groups were used to build a classifier for discriminating distant-metastatic papillary thyroid cancer patients. The Shannon index was used to measure repertoire diversity, and the Morisita-Horn index was used to measure how similar tumor and blood repertoires were. The public reads were run again by TCRdb, first through fastp at Q25 and then through MiXCR, and only productive beta chains were kept. The V and J calls and clone size are TCRdb's, not the authors'. The sample table records about 21,000 clones; 28% of these occur just once. In total, the top ten clones hold 12% to 15% of the sample.

CDR1 and CDR2, looked up from the germline V gene, are SNHLY and FYNNEI. From cysteine to phenylalanine, the CDR3 is 12 amino acids long. The sequence is cut down to CDR3 DNA, 36 bases in frame from base 1. Trimming at the junction amounts to 6 bases on V and 3 bases on J, and the germline ends lie 7 bases apart. As regards this clone: The antigen this receptor binds is unknown. Per-base quality was not reported, and no clone a single base away is much larger than it.

The chain employs TRBV2 and TRBJ2-3, with the D gene not confidently named. The receptor was derived from a male donor with papillary thyroid cancer or a benign thyroid nodule (not recorded which). Some clones in this sample may be carry-over from other donors' samples. The source material was tumor tissue. The nucleotides read TGTGCCAGCAGGGTGCTGACAGATACGCAGTATTTT. Translated, it reads CASRVLTDTQYF.